This T cell receptor (beta chain) emerged from a study of T-cell memory formation after mild COVID-19. TCRdb redid the calling of the 5' RACE reads with MiXCR, one entry per CDR3 protein. The profile shows some 210,000 distinct CDR3 sequences, 25% to 35% of them singletons. This CDR3 has 14 amino acids. The germline gives CDR1 SEHNR, CDR2 FQNEAQ (reference sequence). Germline trimming cut 5 bases from V and 5 bases from J; bases unmatched to any gene: 6. The J gene is TRBJ2-5, the V gene TRBV7-9, with TRBD1 identical over 9 bases. The clonotype originates from an adult woman who had mild COVID-19 (a few samples of this study predate the infection). Cell type and time point are not known. Sequenced: PBMCs or a T cell subset sorted from them (not recorded which). CDR3 in amino acids: CASSNGTGRETQYF. The CDR3 DNA sequence: TGTGCCAGCAGCAACGGGACAGGGAGGGAGACCCAGTACTTC.